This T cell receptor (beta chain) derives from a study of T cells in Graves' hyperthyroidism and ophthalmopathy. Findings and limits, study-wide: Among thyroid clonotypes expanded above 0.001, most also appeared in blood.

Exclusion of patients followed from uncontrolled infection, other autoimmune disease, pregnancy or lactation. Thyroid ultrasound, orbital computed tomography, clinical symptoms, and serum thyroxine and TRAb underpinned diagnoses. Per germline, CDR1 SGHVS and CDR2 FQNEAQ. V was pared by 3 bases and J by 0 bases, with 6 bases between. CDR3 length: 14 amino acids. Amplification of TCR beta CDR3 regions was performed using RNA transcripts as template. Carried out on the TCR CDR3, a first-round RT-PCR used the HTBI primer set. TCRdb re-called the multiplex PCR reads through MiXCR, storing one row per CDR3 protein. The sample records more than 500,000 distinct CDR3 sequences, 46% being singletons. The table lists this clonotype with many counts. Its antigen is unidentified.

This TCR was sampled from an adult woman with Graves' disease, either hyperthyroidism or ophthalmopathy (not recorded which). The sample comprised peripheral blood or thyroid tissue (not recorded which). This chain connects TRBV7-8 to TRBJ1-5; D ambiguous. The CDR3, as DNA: TGTGCCAGCAGCTTTTCGGGTAGCAATCAGCCCCAGCATTTT. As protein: CASSFSGSNQPQHF.